This T cell receptor beta chain derives from a study of cytomegalovirus exposure and HLA in healthy donors. Notes on the study in general: It was confirmed in vitro that three of the CMV-associated chains were specific for CMV antigens.

Note on this clone: The antigen remains undetermined.

CDR1 MDHEN and CDR2 SYDVKM come from the germline V gene. The CDR3 spans 15 residues. J was trimmed by 11 bases and V by 1 base; bases with no gene match: 12. The study ran its PCR with 60 Vbeta and 13 Jbeta primers. The assay was immunoSEQ multiplex PCR, and TCRdb's table has in-frame clones only and misses some. The data show fewer than 120,000 clones, roughly three quarters seen once. The chain couples TRBV28 to TRBJ1-1; 8 bases fit TRBD1. The specimen was PBMCs. The sequence came from a man aged 25 to 45 in good health and CMV-seropositive. The CDR3 region has the DNA TGTGCCAGCAGTTTATCAGGGGGCCCCCTTTCACTGGCTTTCTTT. Translated, it gives CASSLSGGPLSLAFF.